This T cell receptor beta chain was captured by sequencing in a study of OX40 agonist ivuxolimab in advanced cancers. Turning to the study itself: Averaging about 60 years in age, with a range of roughly 20 to 90, the cohort was 82.7% male. Previous treatment with anti-PD-1, anti-PD-L1 or anti-CTLA-4 therapy was allowed; 40% had received some. Partial responses were seen in three patients, one with hepatocellular carcinoma and two with cutaneous melanoma.

J lost 5 bases, V lost 5 bases, and 15 bases had no gene match. Looked up from germline, CDR1 is SGHTS and CDR2 is YDEGEE. This CDR3 contains 17 residues. Measured with immunoSEQ multiplex PCR; TCRdb has only the in-frame clones, and not every one. The data contain 95,000 to 100,000 clones, about 79% of them singletons. The sample consisted of CD4+ or CD8+ T cells sorted from blood, taken in a trial of the OX40 agonist ivuxolimab. The receptor comes from an adult with an advanced solid tumor such as melanoma, head and neck, liver or kidney cancer. V is TRBV5-8 and J is TRBJ2-5, with 10 positions matching TRBD1. Written as DNA, the CDR3 is TGTGCCAGCAGGGGCGGGACAGGGGCCACCAGTGTGGAGACCCAGTACTTC. It translates to CASRGGTGATSVETQYF.